One and the same sample provided the 2 T cell receptor beta chains below, sequenced in a study of T cells in Graves' hyperthyroidism and ophthalmopathy. Using RNA transcripts as the source, TCR beta CDR3 regions were amplified. Carried out on the TCR CDR3, a first-round RT-PCR used the HTBI primer set. TCRdb reprocessed the multiplex PCR reads via MiXCR and lists one record per CDR3 protein. The repertoire holds 110,000 to 150,000 distinct CDR3 sequences, with about 20% as singletons. Material for sequencing was blood. Receptor source: a woman aged 45-60 years with Graves' hyperthyroidism that later progressed to Graves' ophthalmopathy.

A word on this clonotype: The limits of the CDR3 on the DNA are not certain, so only TCRdb's listed CDR3 is given. The rearrangement joins TRBV24-1 to TRBJ2-1; TRBD2 is taken as the D call from the table, unchecked against the DNA. Germline V gene sequence: CDR1 KGHDR, CDR2 SFDVKD. The CDR3 region is 20 residues in length, termini included. The CDR3 is CATSDFVGDGTSGRANPRFF.

The sample holds many counts of this clonotype. The chain links TRBV27 to TRBJ2-6, with TRBD2 matching 10 bases. CDR1 and CDR2 (germline): MNHEY, SMNVEV (reference sequence). V was pared by 6 bases and J by 3 bases, with 11 bases of the junction left unmatched. The CDR3 consists of 18 residues. CDR3 sequence: CASRPVASGRGGANVLTF. The CDR3, as DNA: TGTGCCAGCAGGCCTGTAGCTAGCGGGAGAGGTGGGGCCAACGTCCTGACTTTC.